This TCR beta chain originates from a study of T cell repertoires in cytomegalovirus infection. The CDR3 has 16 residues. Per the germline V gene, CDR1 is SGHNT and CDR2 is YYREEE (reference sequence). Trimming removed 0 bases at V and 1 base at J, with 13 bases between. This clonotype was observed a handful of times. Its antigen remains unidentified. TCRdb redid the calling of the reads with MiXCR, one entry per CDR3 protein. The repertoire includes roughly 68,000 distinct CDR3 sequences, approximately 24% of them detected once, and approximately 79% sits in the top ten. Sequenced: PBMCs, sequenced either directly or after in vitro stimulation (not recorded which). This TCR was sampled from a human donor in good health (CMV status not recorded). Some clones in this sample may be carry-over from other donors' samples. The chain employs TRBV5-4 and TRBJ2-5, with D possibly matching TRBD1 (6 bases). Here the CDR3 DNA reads TGTGCCAGCAGCTTGGGGGGGCAGGGTAGCCAAGAGACCCAGTACTTC. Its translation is CASSLGGQGSQETQYF.